These T cell receptor beta chains were read from a single sample in a study of cytomegalovirus exposure and HLA in healthy donors. Sequenced by immunoSEQ multiplex PCR; TCRdb stores in-frame clones only, minus some. This table holds 150,000 or so clones, around 80% found once. Sequencing was done on a sample of PBMCs. The receptors were sampled from a middle-aged man in good health and CMV-seronegative. CDR3s include the opening cysteine and the closing phenylalanine or tryptophan. The D gene is left open where the match is weak. Clone size is stated in some rows and not others, as once, few, many or a class when expanded.

TRBV11-2,.,.,TRBJ1-4,TGTGCCAGCAGCCCAAATCGGGGCGGGGGCGAAAAACTGTTTTTT,CASSPNRGGGEKLFF
TRBV11-2,TRBD1,.,TRBJ2-1,TGTGCCAGCAGCCCACGGTCTGGGACAGGGGGTAATGAGCAGTTCTTC,CASSPRSGTGGNEQFF
TRBV6-5,.,.,TRBJ1-4,TGTGCCAGCAGTTACACAGGGCTGGATGAAAAACTGTTTTTT,CASSYTGLDEKLFF
TRBV5-1,TRBD1,once,TRBJ1-5,TGCGCCAGCGTTCATTGGACAGGGGCTAGCAATCAGCCCCAGCATTTT,CASVHWTGASNQPQHF
TRBV29-1,TRBD2,.,TRBJ2-5,TGCAGCGTTGTGGGGGAGGGATTCCAAGAGACCCAGTACTTC,CSVVGEGFQETQYF
TRBV28,TRBD1,.,TRBJ1-4,TGTGCCAGCAGTCCCTCGACAGGGGGCAATGAAAAACTGTTTTTT,CASSPSTGGNEKLFF
TRBV10-1,.,.,TRBJ2-2,TGCGCCAGCAGTGGTCCCGGGAGCGCGAACACCGGGGAGCTGTTTTTT,CASSGPGSANTGELFF
TRBV5-1,.,.,TRBJ2-3,TGCGCCAGCAGCTTGGGACAGATCACAGATACGCAGTATTTT,CASSLGQITDTQYF
TRBV28,.,few,TRBJ1-2,TGTGCCATCGCGGGTAACTATGGCTACACCTTC,CAIAGNYGYTF
TRBV2,.,.,TRBJ1-4,TGTGCCAGCAGTGGGGGGGATAAGGGTGAAAAACTGTTTTTT,CASSGGDKGEKLFF
TRBV30,.,.,TRBJ2-5,TGTGCCTGGAGTGGGCAGGAGGAAGAGACCCAGTACTTC,CAWSGQEEETQYF
TRBV19,TRBD2,.,TRBJ2-2,TGTGCCAGTAGTATATCGGGACTAGACTACTCGGGAACCGGGGAGCTGTTTTTT,CASSISGLDYSGTGELFF
TRBV7-9,TRBD1,.,TRBJ2-1,TGTGCCAGCAGCCAAGCTTCCGGGACAGATAACAATGAGCAGTTCTTC,CASSQASGTDNNEQFF
TRBV6-1,.,.,TRBJ2-6,TGTGCCATCAGGGTAGCTGGGGCCAACGTCCTGACTTTC,CAIRVAGANVLTF
TRBV27,TRBD2,.,TRBJ2-7,TGTGCCAGCAGTTTATTGGGGACTAGCGGGAACTACGAGCAGTACTTC,CASSLLGTSGNYEQYF
TRBV9,.,.,TRBJ1-1,TGTGCCAGCAGCCTCGGGGATGGGACTGAAGCTTTCTTT,CASSLGDGTEAFF
TRBV5-1,TRBD1,.,TRBJ2-2,TGCGCCAGCAGGGCCGGGACAGGGGGCACCGGGGAGCTGTTTTTT,CASRAGTGGTGELFF
TRBV28,.,.,TRBJ1-3,TGTGCCAGCAGTTTACTGGGACTTACGCCCAGCTCTGGAAACACCATATATTTT,CASSLLGLTPSSGNTIYF
TRBV9,TRBD1,.,TRBJ2-5,TGTGCCAGCAGCCCCTCCGGGACAGGGGAAGAGACCCAGTACTTC,CASSPSGTGEETQYF
TRBV5-4,TRBD2,.,TRBJ2-3,TGTGCCAGCAGCTTCAGACTAGCGGGGAGGGGAGATACGCAGTATTTT,CASSFRLAGRGDTQYF
TRBV27,.,.,TRBJ1-3,TGTGCCAGAAAAGAGCCGGGGATCACTGGAAACACCATATATTTT,CARKEPGITGNTIYF
TRBV11-3,.,.,TRBJ1-3,TGTGCCAGCAGCGATCCAGGGTTAAACACCATATATTTT,CASSDPGLNTIYF
TRBV7-9,.,few,TRBJ2-1,TGTGCCAGCAGGCACGCCACTAATAATGAGCAGTTCTTC,CASRHATNNEQFF
TRBV6-1,.,.,TRBJ2-7,TGTGCCAGCAGTGAAAGGATCTTACAGGATTACTCCTACGAGCAGTACTTC,CASSERILQDYSYEQYF